The rows below give T cell receptor beta chains drawn from one sample of a study of T cell changes during pregnancy in multiple sclerosis. Clones were sequenced by immunoSEQ multiplex PCR, and TCRdb holds only the in-frame ones, with some missing. The table includes around 70,000 clones, approximately 94% detected once. This specimen was peripheral blood, taken in the second trimester of pregnancy. All receptors derive from a female donor in good health, enrolled as a control in a pregnancy study. CDR3s include the opening cysteine and the closing phenylalanine or tryptophan. D genes are given only for firm matches. Clone size is stated in some rows and not others, as once, few, many or a class when expanded.

J gene,clone size,D gene,V gene,CDR3 DNA,CDR3 protein
TRBJ2-1,once,TRBD1,TRBV4-1,TGCGCCAGCTGTGAAGGTTTTCTTAGGCAGGGGGACGGTGAGCAGTTCTTC,CASCEGFLRQGDGEQFF
TRBJ1-1,-,-,TRBV7-6,TGTGCCAGCAGCTTAGATCAAGGGGGATTTACTGAAGCTTTCTTT,CASSLDQGGFTEAFF
TRBJ2-1,-,-,TRBV9,TGTGCCAGCAGCGTAGAGAGGCAGGGGCTCAACAATGAGCAGTTCTTC,CASSVERQGLNNEQFF
TRBJ1-1,-,-,TRBV28,TGTGCCAGCAGTCCACCCCGCGGGGGAAACACTGAAGCTTTCTTT,CASSPPRGGNTEAFF
TRBJ1-5,once,-,TRBV6-1,TGTGCCAGCAGTGCTGTCGGCGGGCAGCCCCAGCATTTT,CASSAVGGQPQHF
TRBJ2-1,once,TRBD1,TRBV7-9,TGTGCCAGCAGCCCAAAAGGACAGGTTTCCTACAATGAGCAGTTCTTC,CASSPKGQVSYNEQFF
TRBJ1-1,-,TRBD1,TRBV7-9,TGTGCCAGCAGCTTAGGGGACAGGCCAGGGACTGAAGCTTTCTTT,CASSLGDRPGTEAFF
TRBJ2-5,-,-,TRBV9,TGTGCCAGCAGCGTAGTCGGTAAAGAGACCCAGTACTTC,CASSVVGKETQYF
TRBJ1-5,-,-,TRBV18,TGTGCCAGCTCACCCGAAACATCGGGGCAGCCCCAGCATTTT,CASSPETSGQPQHF
TRBJ1-5,-,-,TRBV6-1,TGTGCCAGCAGTGAAATCGGAGGCAGCAATCAGCCCCAGCATTTT,CASSEIGGSNQPQHF
TRBJ1-6,few,-,TRBV14,TGTGCCAGCAGCCAGACCAGGTGGACCTATAATTCACCCCTCCACTTT,CASSQTRWTYNSPLHF
TRBJ1-2,-,TRBD1,TRBV4-1,TGCGCCAGCAGCCAAGAAATGGGACAGTCTCCGTATGGCTACACCTTC,CASSQEMGQSPYGYTF
TRBJ2-3,-,TRBD2,TRBV5-1,TGCGCCAGCAGCTTGGGAACGGGGGGGCAGGCAGATACGCAGTATTTT,CASSLGTGGQADTQYF
TRBJ1-2,-,-,TRBV5-5,TGTGCCAGCAGCTTGGAGTTGGGACATCCTGCTCCGGGCTACACCTTC,CASSLELGHPAPGYTF
TRBJ2-2,-,-,TRBV7-2,TGTGCCAGCAGCTTAGCGGGCAGTAAGACCGGGGAGCTGTTTTTT,CASSLAGSKTGELFF
TRBJ2-1,-,-,TRBV7-8,TGTGCCAGCAGCTTAGGGCGGGGCTCCTACAATGAGCAGTTCTTC,CASSLGRGSYNEQFF
TRBJ1-2,-,TRBD1,TRBV5-1,TGCGCCAGCAGTTCTCAAGGGGGCGTCGACTATGGCTACACCTTC,CASSSQGGVDYGYTF
TRBJ1-2,few,-,TRBV6-1,TGTGCCAGCAGTGACCCGGGGGGTAACTATGGCTACACCTTC,CASSDPGGNYGYTF
TRBJ2-2,-,-,TRBV4-2,TGTGCCAGCAGCCGATATAAGGAGGGTAGGGCCGGGGAGCTGTTTTTT,CASSRYKEGRAGELFF
TRBJ2-4,-,TRBD2,TRBV30,TGTGCCTGGAGTGTGGACGGGGGGTGGAACATTCAGTACTTC,CAWSVDGGWNIQYF
TRBJ1-5,once,TRBD1,TRBV7-2,TGTGCCAGCAGCTCCGGACAGGGCGGAAGACCCCAGCATTTT,CASSSGQGGRPQHF
TRBJ1-5,-,-,TRBV2,TGTGCCAGCAGACAAGACAGTTCTGGTCAGCCCCAGCATTTT,CASRQDSSGQPQHF
TRBJ2-5,-,-,TRBV4-3,TGCGCCAGCAGCCAAGATTTCGCGGGGACGGCCCAGTACTTC,CASSQDFAGTAQYF
TRBJ2-3,few,-,TRBV7-9,TGTGCCAGCACCCCTACTGCAGATACGCAGTATTTT,CASTPTADTQYF
TRBJ1-2,-,TRBD1,TRBV7-9,TGTGCCAGCAGCAAGCCGGGACAGGGCTATGGCTACACCTTC,CASSKPGQGYGYTF
TRBJ2-7,-,-,TRBV7-9,TGTGCCAGCAGCCCCGGGCAGGACACCTCCTACGAGCAGTACTTC,CASSPGQDTSYEQYF
TRBJ1-1,-,-,TRBV7-9,TGTGCCAGCAGCCCGGGGAGCCTCACTGAAGCTTTCTTT,CASSPGSLTEAFF